The 14 T cell receptor beta chains in this list originate from one sample, sequenced in a study of blood T cell repertoires in COVID-19. TCRdb's table, derived via immunoSEQ multiplex PCR, lists solely in-frame clones and lacks some. The table lists approximately 76,000 clones, around 79% of them singletons, with around 10% in the top ten. Source material: peripheral blood. The receptors stem from a man aged 50 to 60 with acute or convalescent COVID-19.

This sequence joins TRBV5-6 and TRBJ1-3; D is unresolved. This CDR3 region has 13 residues. The germline V gene encodes CDR1 SGHDT and CDR2 YYEEEE. The ends were cut back, 2 bases at V and 4 bases at J, with 7 bases in the middle. CDR3 DNA sequence: TGTGCCAGCAGCTTACAAAGAGGAAACACCATATATTTT. This sequence encodes CASSLQRGNTIYF.

The chain is built from TRBV2 and TRBJ2-1, with a weak D call TRBD2 (5 bases). CDR3 size: 16 residues. Trimming cost V 2 bases and J 6 bases, with 17 bases left between them. Germline V CDR1 and CDR2: SNHLY, FYNNEI. The CDR3 DNA is TGTGCCAGCAGTGAATGGGTTCTAGGGAGCCGCAATGAGCAGTTCTTC. It specifies CASSEWVLGSRNEQFF.

This clone has only one observation. This chain links TRBV19 with TRBJ1-4, with D possibly TRBD1 on 5 matching bases. The CDR3 has 15 amino acids. V lost 4 bases, J lost 4 bases, and 13 bases lay in between. Germline V CDR1 and CDR2: LNHDA, SQIVND (reference sequence). The CDR3 sequence: CASSTGGTINEKLFF. The CDR3 DNA sequence: TGTGCCAGTAGTACCGGGGGGACGATTAATGAAAAACTGTTTTTT.

J is TRBJ2-2 and V is TRBV2; D possibly corresponds to TRBD1 (5 bases). The CDR3 covers 12 residues. Trimming took off 7 bases at V and 7 bases at J, with 10 bases between the two ends. Germline V CDR1 and CDR2: SNHLY, FYNNEI. The CDR3 DNA reads TGTGCCAGCACTGCAGGGTTCGGGGAGCTGTTTTTT. It specifies CASTAGFGELFF.

This clone has a handful of counts. CDR3 bases: TGTGCCTGGAGTAATGGGGGGGGCCGTGGTAATGAAAAACTGTTTTTT. Its protein is CAWSNGGGRGNEKLFF. The rearrangement uses TRBV30 and TRBJ1-4, with D perhaps matching TRBD1 (6 bases). CDR1 GTSNPN and CDR2 SVGIG come from the germline V gene (reference sequence). Trimming shortened V by 2 bases and J by 4 bases, and 17 bases separated the two germline ends. This CDR3 contains 16 residues.

Here the CDR3 DNA reads TGTGCCAGAAGCTTAGTTTCGCAGGAGGGCTCCTATAATTCACCCCTCCACTTT. It encodes CARSLVSQEGSYNSPLHF. The chain recombines TRBV7-5 with TRBJ1-6. TRBV7-5 counts as a pseudogene. The CDR3 is made up of 18 amino acids.

There are a few counts of this clone. V usage is TRBV19 and J usage is TRBJ2-1, with 13 bases lining up with TRBD2. V was pared by 7 bases and J by 10 bases, with 7 bases of the junction left unmatched. The CDR3 spans 14 residues. Germline V gene lookup returns CDR1 LNHDA and CDR2 SQIVND (reference sequence). The CDR3 DNA reads as TGTGCCAGTATCCGGACTAGCGGGAGCGGGGAGCAGTTCTTC. This codes for CASIRTSGSGEQFF.

The V and J genes are TRBV5-5 and TRBJ2-5; TRBD1 is a possible D gene (7 bases). The CDR3 consists of 14 residues. Trimming shortened V by 4 bases and J by 1 base, and 11 bases separated the two germline ends. Germline V gene lookup returns CDR1 SGHKS and CDR2 YYEKEE (reference sequence). The CDR3 sequence is CASSRGTAQETQYF. The CDR3 nucleotides are TGTGCCAGCAGCCGCGGGACAGCCCAAGAGACCCAGTACTTC.

This sequence joins TRBV7-3 and TRBJ2-4; 9 nucleotides match TRBD1. The CDR3 totals 14 residues. Trimming cost V 5 bases and J 8 bases; bases outside gene matches: 7. CDR1 is SGHTA and CDR2 is FQGTGA in the germline V gene. CDR3: CASSKQGAGDIQYF. CDR3 coding DNA: TGTGCCAGCAGCAAACAGGGGGCAGGAGACATTCAGTACTTC.

The chain links TRBV7-8 to TRBJ1-1; no clear D. V shed 3 bases and J shed 0 bases, with 8 bases lying between them. The CDR3 extends over 14 amino acids. Germline V gene lookup returns CDR1 SGHVS and CDR2 FQNEAQ. For the CDR3, the DNA is TGTGCCAGCAGCTTCGAGGCCATGAACACTGAAGCTTTCTTT. This encodes CASSFEAMNTEAFF.

The rearrangement joins TRBV29-1 to TRBJ1-1; tentative D call: TRBD1 (6 bases). The CDR3 has 12 residues. Germline lookup yields CDR1 SQVTM and CDR2 ANQGSEA. Trimming took 7 bases from V and 1 from J, leaving 10 bases between them. The chain's CDR3 is CSANRANTEAFF. The CDR3 coding sequence is TGCAGCGCGAACAGGGCGAACACTGAAGCTTTCTTT.

The chain links TRBV7-6 to TRBJ2-2; perhaps TRBD2 as D (6 bases). V gave up 8 bases and J gave up 6 bases, with 16 bases separating them. The CDR3 contains 14 residues. Germline assignment: CDR1 SGHVS and CDR2 FNYEAQ. The CDR3 region has the DNA TGTGCCAGCGTCAGAGGGGAGGTGGCCGGGGAGCTGTTTTTT. This codes for CASVRGEVAGELFF.

The J gene is TRBJ2-4, the V gene TRBV30, with a possible D match to TRBD1 (5 bases). This CDR3 comprises 18 residues. The V gene's germline CDR1 is GTSNPN and CDR2 SVGIG (reference sequence). V was shortened by 4 bases and J by 0 bases, with 22 bases between the two germline ends. The CDR3 coding sequence is TGTGCCTGGATACGCGGCGGACGTTCAGGGTTAGCCAAAAACATTCAGTACTTC. This codes for CAWIRGGRSGLAKNIQYF.

This chain uses TRBV4-1 with TRBJ2-1; 8 nucleotides line up with TRBD2. The J segment lost 7 bases and the V segment lost 0 bases, leaving 5 bases of the junction unmatched. CDR1 is MGHRA and CDR2 is YSYEKL in the germline V gene. The CDR3 is 15 amino acids. Here the CDR3 reads CASSQDYPSGNEQFF. The CDR3, as DNA: TGCGCCAGCAGCCAAGATTACCCTAGCGGGAATGAGCAGTTCTTC.